The sequence of this T cell receptor beta chain was determined in a study of shared clonotypes between healthy human individuals. Positively selected for CCR7, the CD45RO-negative cells used as naive CD8 cells excluded terminally differentiated effector memory CD45RA+ cells. Replicate PCRs from sorted subsets contained roughly 200 ng DNA, which is some 32,000 T cell genomes. The data were produced by immunoSEQ multiplex PCR, yet TCRdb's version contains in-frame clones alone and is incomplete. Of fewer than 1 million clones listed, approximately 97% are singletons. The V end was cut by 5 bases, the J end by 5 bases, with 15 bases between. CDR1 and CDR2 from the germline V gene are MNHEY and SVGAGI. The CDR3 sequence is 14 residues long.

The V call is TRBV6-5, the J call TRBJ1-1; D unclear. The sequence was collected from a man aged 30 to 45 in good health. The sequencing sample was made of naive CD8+ T cells sorted from blood. CDR3 sequence (DNA): TGTGCCAGCAGTCGATTTATGAGTCTTACTGAAGCTTTCTTT. As protein: CASSRFMSLTEAFF.